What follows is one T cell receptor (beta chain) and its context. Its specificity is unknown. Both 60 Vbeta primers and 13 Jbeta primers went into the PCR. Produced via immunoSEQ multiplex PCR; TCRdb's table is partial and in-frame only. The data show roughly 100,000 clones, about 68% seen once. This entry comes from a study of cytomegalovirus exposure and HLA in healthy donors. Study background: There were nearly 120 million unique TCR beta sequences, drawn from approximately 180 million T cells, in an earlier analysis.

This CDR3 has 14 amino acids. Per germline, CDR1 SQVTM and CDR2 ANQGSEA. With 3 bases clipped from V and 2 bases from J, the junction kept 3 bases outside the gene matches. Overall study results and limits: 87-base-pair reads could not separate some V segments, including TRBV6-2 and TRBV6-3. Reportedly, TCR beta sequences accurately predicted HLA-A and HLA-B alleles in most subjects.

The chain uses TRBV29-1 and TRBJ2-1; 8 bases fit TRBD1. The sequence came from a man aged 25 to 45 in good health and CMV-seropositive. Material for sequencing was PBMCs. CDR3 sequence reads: CSVDVTGAYNEQFF. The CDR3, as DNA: TGCAGCGTTGATGTGACAGGGGCCTACAATGAGCAGTTCTTC.